A single sample gave rise to the 9 T cell receptor beta chains below, sequenced in a study of early T cells in non-severe SARS-CoV-2 infection. TCRdb re-called the 5' RACE reads with MiXCR, one entry per CDR3 protein. The repertoire has about 84,000 distinct CDR3 sequences, around an eighth of them found once; the top ten carry about 2.6%. Sequenced sample: whole blood. These receptors came from an adult who was a healthcare worker with PCR-confirmed SARS-CoV-2 infection or an uninfected control (not recorded which).

Ten or more counts support this clonotype. V is TRBV5-1 and J is TRBJ1-1; D gene unclear. CDR1 and CDR2 from the germline V gene are SGHRS and YFSETQ. This CDR3 has 14 amino acids. V was shortened by 3 bases and J by 1 base, with 10 bases between the two germline ends. CDR3 sequence: CASSSGWGNTEAFF. The CDR3 coding sequence is TGCGCCAGCAGCTCTGGGTGGGGGAACACTGAAGCTTTCTTT.

At least ten counts were recorded for this clonotype. The chain combines TRBV20-1 with TRBJ2-7; D is perhaps TRBD2 (6 bases). V was trimmed by 3 bases and J by 7 bases, leaving 19 bases between them. CDR1 and CDR2 (germline): DFQATT, SNEGSKA (reference sequence). CDR3 length: 14 amino acids. Here the CDR3 reads CSASPAGTSGEQYF. CDR3 bases: TGCAGTGCTAGTCCAGCGGGTACCTCTGGAGAGCAGTACTTC.

This clonotype has at least ten counts. J is TRBJ2-1 and V is TRBV5-1, with 12 bases fitting TRBD2. After removal of 3 bases from V and 2 bases from J, the junction contained 3 bases not matched to a gene. CDR1 and CDR2 from the germline V gene are SGHRS and YFSETQ. CDR3 length: 16 residues. CDR3 sequence: CASSSLAGGAYNEQFF. The CDR3 DNA is TGCGCCAGCAGCTCCCTAGCGGGAGGGGCCTACAATGAGCAGTTCTTC.

The chain has TRBV11-3 and TRBJ2-1; 12 positions match TRBD2. With V trimmed by 2 bases and J by 12 bases, 2 bases remained unmatched. Germline V gene sequence: CDR1 SGHNT, CDR2 YENEEA. This CDR3 is built from 13 residues. In DNA, the CDR3 is TGTGCCAGCAGCTTACTAGCGGGAGGGCGGCAGTTCTTC. Protein sequence: CASSLLAGGRQFF.

V usage is TRBV6-6 and J usage is TRBJ2-1, with D possibly matching TRBD2 (5 bases). In germline, CDR1 is MNHNY, CDR2 SVGAGI (reference sequence). V shed 8 bases and J shed 5 bases, with 16 bases lying between them. The CDR3 length is 14 residues. CDR3: CASAGPFGDNEQFF. The CDR3 region has the DNA TGTGCCAGCGCCGGGCCATTCGGGGACAATGAGCAGTTCTTC.

This clonotype was seen more than once but under ten times. V usage is TRBV5-5 and J usage is TRBJ2-2; D gene uncertain. CDR1 is SGHKS, CDR2 YYEKEE, per germline (reference sequence). V gave up 0 bases and J gave up 0 bases, with 6 bases separating them. The CDR3 sequence is 15 residues long. CDR3 in amino acids: CASSLAAANTGELFF. In DNA form, the CDR3 reads TGTGCCAGCAGCTTGGCGGCGGCGAACACCGGGGAGCTGTTTTTT. Full variable domain (missing parts from reference TRBV5-5 and TRBJ2-2): DAGVTQSPTHLIKTRGQQVTLRCSPISGHKSVSWYQQVLGQGPQFIFQYYEKEERGRGNFPDRFSARQFPNYSSELNVNALLLGDSALYLCASSLAAANTGELFFGEGSRLTVL.

This clonotype showed up many times. The chain is built from TRBV7-9 and TRBJ2-6; 11 bases are a match to TRBD1. V lost 5 bases, J lost 2 bases, and 8 bases stayed unmatched. Germline V gene sequence: CDR1 SEHNR, CDR2 FQNEAQ (reference sequence). This CDR3 is built from 18 residues. CDR3 coding DNA: TGTGCCAGCAGCCCCCTTGGGGACAGGGGGACTGGGGCCAACGTCCTGACTTTC. Its protein product is CASSPLGDRGTGANVLTF.

In its sample, this clonotype was seen a few times. The CDR3 region is CSVGTANTEAFF. Written as DNA, the CDR3 is TGCAGCGTCGGTACAGCGAACACTGAAGCTTTCTTT. The J gene is TRBJ1-1, the V gene TRBV29-1; no firm D call. Looked up from germline, CDR1 is SQVTM and CDR2 is ANQGSEA. The CDR3 spans 12 residues. Trimming pared 6 bases from V and 1 base from J, leaving 9 bases between.

J is TRBJ2-3 and V is TRBV4-1; 14 bases line up with TRBD2. The CDR3 has 16 residues. After removal of 1 base from V and 8 bases from J, the junction contained 5 bases not matched to a gene. Germline CDR1 is MGHRA and CDR2 is YSYEKL. CDR3 residues: CASSQVTSGGAVTQYF. The CDR3 DNA follows: TGCGCCAGCAGCCAAGTGACTAGCGGGGGGGCTGTTACGCAGTATTTT.